Listed here are 29 T cell receptor beta chains from one sample, sequenced in a study of T cells in Graves' hyperthyroidism and ophthalmopathy. Researchers amplified the TCR beta CDR3 regions from RNA transcripts. The HTBI primer set was used in a first-round RT-PCR of the TCR CDR3. Each CDR3 protein is one row after TCRdb ran MiXCR on the multiplex PCR reads. The table lists about 360,000 distinct CDR3 sequences, approximately 15% of them singletons. Sequences were obtained from blood. The receptors originated from a man aged 25-40 years with Graves' hyperthyroidism that later progressed to Graves' ophthalmopathy.

The J gene is TRBJ1-3, the V gene TRBV2; D might be TRBD1 (6 bases). The germline gives CDR1 SNHLY, CDR2 FYNNEI. V was clipped by 0 bases and J by 2 bases, with 11 bases between them. This CDR3 has 16 residues. This chain's CDR3 is CASSEAWGRTGNTIYF. In DNA, the CDR3 is TGTGCCAGCAGTGAAGCGTGGGGGCGGACTGGAAACACCATATATTTT.

The V call is TRBV27, the J call TRBJ1-6, with 7 bases identical to TRBD1. This CDR3 is 14 amino acids long. V gave up 3 bases and J gave up 8 bases; unmatched junction bases: 4. Germline CDR1 is MNHEY and CDR2 is SMNVEV (reference sequence). CDR3 amino acids: CASSLTGPHSPLHF. The CDR3 DNA is TGTGCCAGCAGTTTGACAGGGCCCCATTCACCCCTCCACTTT.

The table lists this clonotype with a count of one. A much larger clone differs from this one at a single base, so this may be a read error. The chain joins TRBV12-3 or TRBV12-4 to TRBJ2-3; perhaps TRBD2 as D (6 bases). The CDR3 length is 15 residues. The CDR3 protein is CVSSSGGPSTDTQYF. In DNA form, the CDR3 reads TGTGTCAGCAGTTCCGGGGGACCTAGCACAGATACGCAGTATTTT.

This clonotype was seen at least ten times. The rearrangement uses TRBV11-3 and TRBJ2-7; D is perhaps TRBD1 (6 bases). The CDR3 has 15 residues. Trimming pared 1 base from V and 2 bases from J, leaving 12 bases between. Germline V gene lookup returns CDR1 SGHNT and CDR2 YENEEA. The CDR3 here is CASSLGGRGTYEQYF. The CDR3 DNA is TGTGCCAGCAGCTTAGGAGGAAGGGGGACCTACGAGCAGTACTTC.

This clonotype was detected ten times or more. The rearrangement uses TRBV11-3 and TRBJ2-7; the D call may be TRBD1 or TRBD2 (5 bases each). Germline CDR1 SGHNT, CDR2 YENEEA. CDR3 length equals 14 residues. V lost 2 bases and J 6 bases, leaving 14 bases between the germline ends. The CDR3 nucleotides read TGTGCCAGCAGCTTACTTTCCGGGGCTGGCGAGCAGTACTTC. It yields the protein CASSLLSGAGEQYF. The full variable domain, in which reference TRBV11-3 and TRBJ2-7 provide the parts outside the CDR3, is EAGVVQSPRYKIIEKKQPVAFWCNPISGHNTLYWYLQNLGQGPELLIRYENEEAVDDSQLPKDRFSAERLKGVDSTLKIQPAELGDSAVYLCASSLLSGAGEQYFGPGTRLTVT.

This clonotype was seen ten or more times. The chain couples TRBV20-1 to TRBJ2-7; a possible D gene is TRBD1 (6 bases). Germline V gene lookup returns CDR1 DFQATT and CDR2 SNEGSKA (reference sequence). With 4 bases removed from V and 0 bases from J, the gap between germline ends came to 13 bases. This CDR3 spans 14 amino acids. In nucleotides, the CDR3 is TGCAGTGCTACTCGGGACACCGTCTCCTACGAGCAGTACTTC. Translated: CSATRDTVSYEQYF.

This clonotype was found many times. CDR3 sequence reads: CASSLTSGGPDTQYF. CDR3 coding DNA: TGTGCCAGCAGCTTGACTAGCGGGGGTCCAGATACGCAGTATTTT. The chain combines TRBV5-8 with TRBJ2-3, with 11 bases fitting TRBD2. V was pared by 1 base and J by 4 bases, with 2 bases of the junction left unmatched. CDR3 length equals 15 residues. Germline V gene lookup returns CDR1 SGHTS and CDR2 YDEGEE.

This clonotype was observed a handful of times. This chain connects TRBV13 to TRBJ2-1, with D perhaps TRBD1 or TRBD2 (6 bases each). CDR3 size: 18 residues. Trimming took off 2 bases at V and 4 bases at J, with 21 bases between the two ends. Germline V gene lookup returns CDR1 PRHDT and CDR2 FYEKMQ (reference sequence). The CDR3 DNA follows: TGTGCCAGCAGCTTATGGCTTCGGCGGGGACAATTGTACAATGAGCAGTTCTTC. Translation gives CASSLWLRRGQLYNEQFF.

The sample holds a few counts of this clonotype. This chain links TRBV6-2 or TRBV6-3 with TRBJ2-7; D possibly corresponds to TRBD1 (6 bases). This CDR3 has 13 amino acids. V shed 6 bases and J shed 5 bases, with 14 bases lying between them. CDR1 and CDR2 (germline): MNHEY, SVGEGT. For the CDR3, the DNA is TGTGCCAGCAGCTTCGACAGGCACCACGAGCAGTACTTC. It translates to CASSFDRHHEQYF.

Ten or more counts support this clonotype. This chain connects TRBV15 to TRBJ2-1; D is unclear. Per germline, CDR1 LNHNV and CDR2 YYDKDF (reference sequence). V was cut by 3 bases and J by 4 bases, with 7 bases left in between. The CDR3 length is 13 residues. In DNA form, the CDR3 reads TGTGCCACCAGCAGTGGGCGGTACAATGAGCAGTTCTTC. As protein: CATSSGRYNEQFF.

The chain recombines TRBV7-9 with TRBJ1-5; D perhaps matches TRBD1 (5 bases). Trimming removed 5 bases at V and 2 bases at J, with 13 bases between. CDR1 SEHNR and CDR2 FQNEAQ come from the germline V gene (reference sequence). The CDR3 extends over 15 amino acids. CDR3 sequence reads: CASSGGGDGNQPQHF. The CDR3 DNA sequence: TGTGCCAGCAGCGGAGGAGGGGATGGCAATCAGCCCCAGCATTTT.

This clonotype appeared a few times. The chain couples TRBV2 to TRBJ2-5, with D perhaps matching TRBD1 (6 bases). The CDR3 sequence is 14 residues long. The germline gives CDR1 SNHLY, CDR2 FYNNEI. V was shortened by 11 bases and J by 0 bases, with 16 bases between the two germline ends. CDR3 sequence reads: CAGEGEAYQETQYF. The DNA of the CDR3 is TGTGCCGGCGAGGGGGAAGCGTACCAAGAGACCCAGTACTTC.

This clonotype was observed at least ten times. The chain is built from TRBV7-9 and TRBJ2-7; 7 bases map to TRBD1. V lost 4 bases, J lost 1 base, and 4 bases stayed unmatched. The length of the CDR3 is 14 residues. Germline V lookup: CDR1 SEHNR, CDR2 FQNEAQ (reference sequence). In nucleotides, the CDR3 is TGTGCCAGCAGCTGGGGGACAGCTTCCTACGAGCAGTACTTC. As protein: CASSWGTASYEQYF.

Ten or more counts support this clonotype. V is TRBV12-3 or TRBV12-4 and J is TRBJ1-2; D not certain. The CDR3 contains 13 residues. Trimming removed 3 bases from V and 2 bases from J, with 7 bases in between. CDR3 nucleotides: TGTGCCAGCAGTTTCGTGGAGAACTATGGCTACACCTTC. This gives the protein CASSFVENYGYTF.

This clonotype was counted between two and nine times. The genes are TRBV29-1 and TRBJ1-4, with TRBD1 as a possible D gene (5 bases). V was cut by 4 bases and J by 10 bases, with 16 bases left in between. Germline V lookup: CDR1 SQVTM, CDR2 ANQGSEA. The CDR3 totals 13 residues. In DNA form, the CDR3 reads TGCAGCGTTGGGGGCGTTGGGGCCGGAAAACTGTTTTTT. It yields the protein CSVGGVGAGKLFF. Based on the CDR3 plus reference TRBV29-1 and TRBJ1-4, the full variable domain is SAVISQKPSRDICQRGTSLTIQCQVDSQVTMMFWYRQQPGQSLTLIATANQGSEATYESGFVIDKFPISRPNLTFSTLTVSNMSPEDSSIYLCSVGGVGAGKLFFGSGTQLSVL.

This clonotype was found many times. The gene calls are TRBV12-3 or TRBV12-4 and TRBJ2-1; the match to TRBD2 covers 11 bases. This CDR3 region has 20 residues. Trimming cost V 6 bases and J 0 bases; bases outside gene matches: 16. Here the CDR3 reads CASRTRDRVAGGRSYNEQFF. The CDR3 DNA reads as TGTGCCAGCAGAACACGGGACAGGGTAGCGGGGGGGCGCTCCTACAATGAGCAGTTCTTC.

As regards this clonotype: A read error may be the cause here, since a much bigger clone is one base away. The chain's CDR3 is CAASDPGQGYGYTF. CDR3 nucleotides: TGTGCCGCCAGTGATCCTGGACAGGGCTATGGCTACACCTTC. This chain connects TRBV24-1 to TRBJ1-2, with 8 bases matching TRBD1. This CDR3 has 14 amino acids. Germline V lookup: CDR1 KGHDR, CDR2 SFDVKD.

This clonotype was seen a few times. CDR3 protein: CAISETKGSSYEQYF. DNA of the CDR3: TGTGCCATCAGTGAGACTAAGGGGAGCTCCTACGAGCAGTACTTC. This rearrangement joins TRBV10-3 to TRBJ2-7, with D possibly called TRBD1 or TRBD2 (5 bases each). Trimming took off 2 bases at V and 0 bases at J, with 11 bases between the two ends. CDR1 and CDR2 from the germline V gene are ENHRY and SYGVKD. The CDR3 length is 15 residues.

The chain employs TRBV18 and TRBJ2-7; D is possibly TRBD1 (6 bases). The CDR3 is made up of 13 amino acids. V was cut by 5 bases and J by 1 base, with 9 bases left in between. The V gene's germline CDR1 is KGHSH and CDR2 LQKENI. The CDR3 coding sequence is TGTGCCAGCTCAATTGGACAGTCCTACGAGCAGTACTTC. As protein: CASSIGQSYEQYF.

This clonotype was detected many times. This rearrangement joins TRBV12-3 or TRBV12-4 to TRBJ2-1, with a tentative D call TRBD2 (7 bases). The CDR3 is 14 residues long. V was trimmed by 2 bases and J by 6 bases, leaving 11 bases between them. This CDR3 reads CASSLRGGSNEQFF. Written as DNA, the CDR3 is TGTGCCAGCAGTTTAAGGGGGGGGAGCAATGAGCAGTTCTTC.

In its sample, this clonotype was seen many times. V usage is TRBV6-6 and J usage is TRBJ1-6; TRBD1 aligns across 8 bases. The CDR3 loop spans 18 amino acids. V was pared by 0 bases and J by 3 bases, with 7 bases of the junction left unmatched. Germline loops: CDR1 MNHNY, CDR2 SVGAGI (reference sequence). The CDR3 reads CASSYSTPGTGYNSPLHF. The DNA of the CDR3 is TGTGCCAGCAGTTACTCGACCCCTGGGACAGGCTATAATTCACCCCTCCACTTT.

This clonotype was seen at least ten times. The chain couples TRBV20-1 to TRBJ2-5; 7 bases match TRBD1. Germline assignment: CDR1 DFQATT and CDR2 SNEGSKA (reference sequence). V lost 4 bases and J lost 5; bases outside the gene matches: 7. CDR3 length: 13 residues. CDR3 coding DNA: TGCAGTGCTACACCGGGACAGCGGGAGACCCAGTACTTC. It codes for CSATPGQRETQYF.

In its sample, this clonotype was seen many times. The rearrangement uses TRBV19 and TRBJ1-3; no clear D gene. Trimming took off 3 bases at V and 2 bases at J, with 8 bases between the two ends. This CDR3 region has 14 residues. Germline V gene lookup returns CDR1 LNHDA and CDR2 SQIVND (reference sequence). The CDR3 reads CASSIGVTGNTIYF. CDR3 DNA sequence: TGTGCCAGTAGTATTGGGGTCACTGGAAACACCATATATTTT.

This clonotype turned up a few times. The J gene is TRBJ2-5, the V gene TRBV20-1; D unresolved. The germline gives CDR1 DFQATT, CDR2 SNEGSKA (reference sequence). The ends were cut back, 6 bases at V and 4 bases at J, with 15 bases in the middle. CDR3 length: 13 residues. The CDR3 is CSAVLGIGETQYF. The CDR3 coding sequence is TGCAGTGCCGTCCTAGGGATTGGAGAGACCCAGTACTTC.

The table lists this clonotype with many counts. The chain recombines TRBV5-4 with TRBJ2-5, with 8 bases matching TRBD1. The V gene end was trimmed by 5 bases and the J gene end by 1 base; junction bases not matched to a gene: 7. This CDR3 region has 15 residues. CDR1 SGHNT and CDR2 YYREEE come from the germline V gene (reference sequence). The DNA of the CDR3 is TGTGCCAGCAGTCCCGGACAGGGACCCCAAGAGACCCAGTACTTC. Protein: CASSPGQGPQETQYF.

This clonotype was seen a handful of times. The CDR3 spells CASSSSTGRQAGELFF. The DNA of the CDR3 is TGTGCCAGCAGCTCATCGACAGGGCGGCAAGCCGGGGAGCTGTTTTTT. The genes are TRBV7-9 and TRBJ2-2; 7 nucleotides align to TRBD1. V dropped 4 bases and J dropped 6; count of bases not matched to a gene: 11. The germline V gene has CDR1 SEHNR and CDR2 FQNEAQ (reference sequence). The CDR3 extends over 16 amino acids. The full variable domain, with the rest looked up from reference TRBV7-9 and TRBJ2-2, is DTGVSQNPRHKITKRGQNVTFRCDPISEHNRLYWYRQTLGQGPEFLTYFQNEAQLEKSRLLSDRFSAERPKGSFSTLEIQRTEQGDSAMYLCASSSSTGRQAGELFFGEGSRLTVL.

This clonotype was counted a few times. This chain joins TRBV18 and TRBJ2-3; 7 bases are a match to TRBD2. With V trimmed by 2 bases and J by 1 base, 3 bases remained unmatched. The CDR3 spans 15 residues. CDR1 and CDR2 from the germline V gene are KGHSH and LQKENI. CDR3 in DNA: TGTGCCAGCTCACCATCCGCGGGGGGCACAGATACGCAGTATTTT. It is translated as CASSPSAGGTDTQYF. The full variable domain, in which reference TRBV18 and TRBJ2-3 provide the parts outside the CDR3, is NAGVMQNPRHLVRRRGQEARLRCSPMKGHSHVYWYRQLPEEGLKFMVYLQKENIIDESGMPKERFSAEFPKEGPSILRIQQVVRGDSAAYFCASSPSAGGTDTQYFGPGTRLTVL.

This clonotype was seen many times. This chain links TRBV5-1 with TRBJ2-3, with 7 nucleotides matching TRBD1. Germline trimming cut 4 bases from V and 3 bases from J; bases unmatched to any gene: 5. CDR1 is SGHRS and CDR2 is YFSETQ in the germline V gene. The CDR3 length is 14 residues. The CDR3 coding sequence is TGCGCCAGCAGCCGAGGACAGGATACAGATACGCAGTATTTT. This codes for CASSRGQDTDTQYF.

The sample holds many counts of this clonotype. V is TRBV28 and J is TRBJ1-5, with D possibly matching TRBD1 (6 bases). This CDR3 is 15 amino acids long. Germline-derived CDR1 and CDR2 are MDHEN and SYDVKM. Trimming cost V 6 bases and J 2 bases, with 14 bases left between them. The CDR3 region has the DNA TGTGCCAGCAGACCACAGGGTCGGGGCAATCAGCCCCAGCATTTT. Translating it yields CASRPQGRGNQPQHF.